These 5 T cell receptor beta chains originate from one sample sequenced in a study of CD8 T cells in ankylosing spondylitis. TCRdb independently ran MiXCR on the 5' RACE reads; one entry per CDR3 protein. The sample shows 470,000 or so distinct CDR3 sequences, roughly 26% of them seen only once. For these receptors, no antigen is known. Points from the study as a whole: Ankylosing spondylitis blood appeared to carry a characteristic TCR beta motif of several highly homologous variants.

The sample comprised blood, either unsorted or a sorted T cell fraction (not recorded which). Receptors originate from a male donor with ankylosing spondylitis.

This clonotype has a count of ten or more. The chain joins TRBV5-1 to TRBJ1-1, with unresolved D. The V gene's germline CDR1 is SGHRS and CDR2 YFSETQ. V gave up 4 bases and J gave up 1 base, with 5 bases separating them. The CDR3 contains 12 residues. CDR3 loop: CASSQQNTEAFF. The CDR3 nucleotides are TGCGCCAGCAGCCAACAGAACACTGAAGCTTTCTTT.

The chain couples TRBV7-9 to TRBJ1-6, with a weak D call TRBD1 (5 bases). Germline V gene sequence: CDR1 SEHNR, CDR2 FQNEAQ (reference sequence). This CDR3 spans 15 amino acids. V shed 7 bases and J shed 7 bases, with 17 bases lying between them. The CDR3 bases are TGTGCCAGCACCTTTTCTGCGGACAACAATTCACCCCTCCACTTT. This codes for CASTFSADNNSPLHF.

The table lists this clonotype with many counts. The chain uses TRBV5-1 and TRBJ2-3; no clear D gene. Germline CDR1 is SGHRS and CDR2 is YFSETQ. Trimming took 2 bases from V and 0 from J, leaving 10 bases between them. The CDR3 extends over 15 amino acids. The chain's CDR3 is CASSFGATSTDTQYF. The CDR3 coding sequence is TGCGCCAGCAGCTTTGGCGCAACTAGCACAGATACGCAGTATTTT.

The chain has TRBV5-6 and TRBJ2-3; D is undetermined. CDR1 is SGHDT and CDR2 is YYEEEE in the germline V gene. The CDR3 consists of 15 residues. V gave up 2 bases and J gave up 0 bases, with 10 bases separating them. The CDR3 DNA reads as TGTGCCAGCAGCTTAACTCAGACCAGCACAGATACGCAGTATTTT. This encodes CASSLTQTSTDTQYF.

This clonotype has just a few counts. This chain uses TRBV20-1 with TRBJ2-2; a possible D gene is TRBD2 (5 bases). The CDR3 length is 17 residues. Trimming removed 2 bases from V and 1 base from J, with 17 bases in between. The germline CDR1 and CDR2 sequences are DFQATT and SNEGSKA (reference sequence). The CDR3 sequence: CSARQTLDSKNTGELFF. The DNA for the CDR3 is TGCAGTGCTAGACAGACACTGGACTCAAAGAACACCGGGGAGCTGTTTTTT.